These T cell receptor beta chains were read from a single sample in a study of blood T cell repertoires in COVID-19. Here immunoSEQ multiplex PCR was the method, and the copy in TCRdb shows in-frame clones only, minus some. Among some 35,000 clones listed, roughly 86% were seen once. The source material was peripheral blood. The receptors shown here come from a human donor in a cohort sampled during active COVID-19. CDR3s include the opening cysteine and the closing phenylalanine or tryptophan. Fields, in order: D gene, J gene, CDR3 length, clone size, V gene, CDR3 protein, CDR3 DNA. A D gene is named only where the DNA matches it firmly. Clone size is shown for a subset of rows, as once, few, many or a class of expanded clone.

d_gene: .; j_gene: TRBJ2-7; len: 17; abundance: .; v_gene: TRBV7-9; CDR3aa: CASRLSAADQGTYEQYF; CDR3nt: TGTGCCAGCAGGTTGTCGGCCGCCGACCAGGGCACCTACGAGCAGTACTTC
d_gene: .; j_gene: TRBJ2-5; len: 15; abundance: few; v_gene: TRBV11-2; CDR3aa: CASSLAQGGVETQYF; CDR3nt: TGTGCCAGCAGCTTAGCTCAAGGAGGGGTAGAGACCCAGTACTTC
d_gene: .; j_gene: TRBJ1-4; len: 14; abundance: .; v_gene: TRBV5-1; CDR3aa: CASSLGGSGEKLFF; CDR3nt: TGCGCCAGCAGCTTGGGAGGGTCCGGTGAAAAACTGTTTTTT
d_gene: TRBD2; j_gene: TRBJ2-1; len: 14; abundance: .; v_gene: TRBV19; CDR3aa: CASTVAGGLAEQFF; CDR3nt: TGTGCCAGTACAGTGGCGGGGGGGCTTGCTGAGCAGTTCTTC
d_gene: TRBD1; j_gene: TRBJ2-1; len: 14; abundance: .; v_gene: TRBV4-1; CDR3aa: CASSQDRVGNEQFF; CDR3nt: TGCGCCAGCAGCCAGGACAGGGTGGGCAATGAGCAGTTCTTC
d_gene: .; j_gene: TRBJ2-7; len: 13; abundance: .; v_gene: TRBV6-5; CDR3aa: CASCRAGGYEQYF; CDR3nt: TGTGCCAGCTGCCGGGCCGGAGGCTACGAGCAGTACTTC
d_gene: .; j_gene: TRBJ2-2; len: 17; abundance: .; v_gene: TRBV24-1; CDR3aa: CATSRIGAGVNTGELFF; CDR3nt: TGTGCCACCAGTCGCATTGGGGCAGGGGTAAACACCGGGGAGCTGTTTTTT
d_gene: .; j_gene: TRBJ2-1; len: 15; abundance: few; v_gene: TRBV7-2; CDR3aa: CASSSRGEGLHEQFF; CDR3nt: TGTGCCAGCAGCTCGAGGGGGGAGGGGCTCCATGAGCAGTTCTTC
d_gene: TRBD1; j_gene: TRBJ2-5; len: 16; abundance: .; v_gene: TRBV5-4; CDR3aa: CASSSRQQGRGETQYF; CDR3nt: TGTGCCAGCAGCTCACGCCAACAGGGGCGCGGGGAGACCCAGTACTTC
d_gene: .; j_gene: TRBJ1-5; len: 17; abundance: once; v_gene: TRBV7-6; CDR3aa: CASSLGGGINSNQPQHF; CDR3nt: TGTGCCAGCAGCTTAGGGGGGGGGATCAATAGCAATCAGCCCCAGCATTTT
d_gene: TRBD2; j_gene: TRBJ2-1; len: 13; abundance: few; v_gene: TRBV6-2/TRBV6-3; CDR3aa: CASSSSGANEQFF; CDR3nt: TGTGCCAGCAGTTCTAGCGGGGCCAATGAGCAGTTCTTC
d_gene: .; j_gene: TRBJ2-3; len: 12; abundance: .; v_gene: TRBV5-4; CDR3aa: CASSLPRDTQYF; CDR3nt: TGTGCCAGCAGCTTGCCCCGGGATACGCAGTATTTT
d_gene: .; j_gene: TRBJ2-7; len: 14; abundance: .; v_gene: TRBV9; CDR3aa: CASSVRAGEGEQYF; CDR3nt: TGTGCCAGCAGCGTCCGGGCAGGGGAGGGCGAGCAGTACTTC
d_gene: TRBD1; j_gene: TRBJ2-1; len: 13; abundance: few; v_gene: TRBV27; CDR3aa: CASRDRDHNEQFF; CDR3nt: TGTGCCAGCAGGGACAGGGATCACAATGAGCAGTTCTTC
d_gene: TRBD2; j_gene: TRBJ2-5; len: 15; abundance: .; v_gene: TRBV6-2/TRBV6-3; CDR3aa: CASSWLAGGQETQYF; CDR3nt: TGTGCCAGCAGTTGGCTAGCGGGAGGGCAGGAGACCCAGTACTTC
d_gene: .; j_gene: TRBJ2-5; len: 13; abundance: .; v_gene: TRBV6-5; CDR3aa: CATNTGYQETQYF; CDR3nt: TGTGCCACCAACACAGGGTACCAAGAGACCCAGTACTTC
d_gene: .; j_gene: TRBJ1-6; len: 16; abundance: .; v_gene: TRBV19; CDR3aa: CASSTQDLLLNSPLHF; CDR3nt: TGTGCCAGTAGTACCCAGGATCTCCTTCTTAATTCACCCCTCCACTTT
d_gene: TRBD1; j_gene: TRBJ2-1; len: 17; abundance: .; v_gene: TRBV11-3; CDR3aa: CASSIMPPGQGGDEQFF; CDR3nt: TGTGCCAGCAGCATAATGCCGCCGGGACAGGGTGGGGATGAGCAGTTCTTC
d_gene: .; j_gene: TRBJ1-2; len: 13; abundance: once; v_gene: TRBV5-4; CDR3aa: CASSPDWNYGYTF; CDR3nt: TGTGCCAGCAGCCCGGACTGGAACTATGGCTACACCTTC
d_gene: .; j_gene: TRBJ2-5; len: 12; abundance: .; v_gene: TRBV2; CDR3aa: CASSDNQETQYF; CDR3nt: TGTGCCAGCAGCGACAACCAAGAGACCCAGTACTTC
d_gene: .; j_gene: TRBJ1-4; len: 14; abundance: once; v_gene: TRBV2; CDR3aa: CASSRTRSNEKLFF; CDR3nt: TGTGCCAGCAGCCGGACAAGAAGTAATGAAAAACTGTTTTTT
d_gene: .; j_gene: TRBJ2-5; len: 15; abundance: .; v_gene: TRBV11-1; CDR3aa: CASSLYRSPSETQYF; CDR3nt: TGTGCCAGCAGCTTATACAGGTCCCCCTCCGAGACCCAGTACTTC
d_gene: TRBD2; j_gene: TRBJ2-2; len: 16; abundance: .; v_gene: TRBV5-1; CDR3aa: CASSLGLAGGVGELFF; CDR3nt: TGCGCCAGCAGCTTGGGACTAGCGGGAGGTGTCGGGGAGCTGTTTTTT
d_gene: TRBD2; j_gene: TRBJ2-7; len: 15; abundance: .; v_gene: TRBV4-1; CDR3aa: CASSQDGGRFYEQYF; CDR3nt: TGCGCCAGCAGCCAAGACGGCGGGAGGTTCTACGAGCAGTACTTC
d_gene: TRBD1; j_gene: TRBJ2-7; len: 14; abundance: .; v_gene: TRBV18; CDR3aa: CASSPDRALYEQYF; CDR3nt: TGTGCCAGCTCACCGGACAGGGCCCTTTACGAGCAGTACTTC
d_gene: .; j_gene: TRBJ1-1; len: 15; abundance: .; v_gene: TRBV5-1; CDR3aa: CASSLLANQDTEAFF; CDR3nt: TGCGCCAGCAGCTTGCTTGCGAACCAGGACACTGAAGCTTTCTTT
d_gene: TRBD1; j_gene: TRBJ1-6; len: 14; abundance: .; v_gene: TRBV2; CDR3aa: CASTSTGEGTPLHF; CDR3nt: TGTGCCAGCACTTCGACAGGGGAAGGGACACCCCTCCACTTT
d_gene: TRBD2; j_gene: TRBJ2-3; len: 13; abundance: once; v_gene: TRBV7-2; CDR3aa: CASSHTAGDTQYF; CDR3nt: TGTGCCAGCAGCCATACAGCGGGAGACACGCAGTATTTT
d_gene: TRBD2; j_gene: TRBJ2-5; len: 14; abundance: .; v_gene: TRBV4-1; CDR3aa: CASSRLAGVETQYF; CDR3nt: TGCGCCAGCAGCAGACTAGCGGGAGTAGAGACCCAGTACTTC
d_gene: TRBD1; j_gene: TRBJ1-6; len: 15; abundance: .; v_gene: TRBV4-2; CDR3aa: CASSQNRGTGSPLHF; CDR3nt: TGTGCCAGCAGCCAGAACAGGGGAACGGGATCACCCCTCCACTTT
d_gene: .; j_gene: TRBJ2-7; len: 12; abundance: .; v_gene: TRBV10-2; CDR3aa: CASKGRGYEQYF; CDR3nt: TGCGCCAGCAAGGGCAGGGGCTACGAGCAGTACTTC
d_gene: TRBD2; j_gene: TRBJ2-5; len: 15; abundance: once; v_gene: TRBV7-9; CDR3aa: CASSLVAGGQETQYF; CDR3nt: TGTGCCAGCAGCTTAGTCGCGGGAGGGCAAGAGACCCAGTACTTC
d_gene: .; j_gene: TRBJ2-3; len: 11; abundance: .; v_gene: TRBV20-1; CDR3aa: CSAEPTDTQYF; CDR3nt: TGCAGTGCCGAGCCCACAGATACGCAGTATTTT
d_gene: .; j_gene: TRBJ2-7; len: 16; abundance: .; v_gene: TRBV2; CDR3aa: CASRKHREGREFEQYF; CDR3nt: TGTGCCAGCAGAAAACACAGGGAGGGACGCGAGTTCGAGCAGTACTTC
d_gene: TRBD1; j_gene: TRBJ2-5; len: 21; abundance: .; v_gene: TRBV6-2/TRBV6-3; CDR3aa: CASSYGAIRKGTGGINETQYF; CDR3nt: TGTGCCAGCAGTTACGGAGCTATTAGGAAGGGGACAGGGGGTATTAATGAGACCCAGTACTTC
d_gene: .; j_gene: TRBJ1-2; len: 17; abundance: .; v_gene: TRBV28; CDR3aa: CATSYLHFRRRYYGYTF; CDR3nt: TGTGCCACTTCGTACCTCCATTTTAGGAGGCGATACTATGGCTACACCTTC
d_gene: TRBD2; j_gene: TRBJ2-7; len: 14; abundance: once; v_gene: TRBV6-5; CDR3aa: CASSAGTSGYEQYF; CDR3nt: TGTGCCAGCAGCGCCGGGACTAGCGGTTACGAGCAGTACTTC
d_gene: TRBD1; j_gene: TRBJ1-5; len: 16; abundance: .; v_gene: TRBV19; CDR3aa: CASSTGTDLSNQPQHF; CDR3nt: TGTGCCAGTAGTACCGGGACAGACTTAAGCAATCAGCCCCAGCATTTT
d_gene: TRBD2; j_gene: TRBJ2-1; len: 15; abundance: .; v_gene: TRBV4-3; CDR3aa: CASSPLAGEDDEQFF; CDR3nt: TGCGCCAGCAGCCCTCTAGCGGGAGAGGACGATGAGCAGTTCTTC
d_gene: .; j_gene: TRBJ1-1; len: 13; abundance: once; v_gene: TRBV30; CDR3aa: CAWSISGNTEAFF; CDR3nt: TGTGCCTGGAGTATATCCGGGAACACTGAAGCTTTCTTT
d_gene: .; j_gene: TRBJ2-5; len: 13; abundance: .; v_gene: TRBV19; CDR3aa: CASSEFRQETQYF; CDR3nt: TGTGCCAGTAGTGAGTTTCGCCAAGAGACCCAGTACTTC
d_gene: TRBD2; j_gene: TRBJ2-1; len: 16; abundance: .; v_gene: TRBV2; CDR3aa: CASSAGTSGRVNEQFF; CDR3nt: TGTGCCAGCAGCGCCGGGACTAGCGGGAGGGTCAATGAGCAGTTCTTC
d_gene: .; j_gene: TRBJ1-2; len: 15; abundance: .; v_gene: TRBV5-8; CDR3aa: CASSLGGGPYYGYTF; CDR3nt: TGTGCCAGCAGCTTGGGGGGGGGCCCCTACTATGGCTACACCTTC
d_gene: .; j_gene: TRBJ2-6; len: 17; abundance: .; v_gene: TRBV5-1; CDR3aa: CASSLESTFFGANVLTF; CDR3nt: TGCGCCAGCAGCTTGGAATCTACGTTCTTTGGGGCCAACGTCCTGACTTTC
d_gene: TRBD1; j_gene: TRBJ2-5; len: 15; abundance: .; v_gene: TRBV5-1; CDR3aa: CASSLGGQGDETQYF; CDR3nt: TGCGCCAGCAGCTTGGGAGGCCAGGGGGACGAGACCCAGTACTTC
d_gene: TRBD2; j_gene: TRBJ2-7; len: 11; abundance: .; v_gene: TRBV20-1; CDR3aa: CSGLARDEQYF; CDR3nt: TGCAGTGGACTAGCGCGCGACGAGCAGTACTTC
d_gene: .; j_gene: TRBJ1-2; len: 15; abundance: .; v_gene: TRBV5-6; CDR3aa: CASSPPQGNYYGYTF; CDR3nt: TGTGCCAGCAGCCCCCCCCAGGGAAACTACTATGGCTACACCTTC